The following is a TCR beta chain sequence with its context. What it binds is unknown. This entry comes from a study of blood T cells in healthy people across ages. Study results and caveats: The study could not conclusively compare naive and antigen-experienced cells, given its unsorted PBMCs. Roughly linear age-related decline in beta diversity appeared, significant by age approximately 40. Higher diversity, along with more naive CD4+ cells, distinguished long-lived donors from aged donors.

In germline, CDR1 is SGHTA, CDR2 FQGNSA. This CDR3 comprises 14 residues. J was trimmed by 5 bases and V by 1 base; bases with no gene match: 4. A second PCR, run for roughly 7 to 11 cycles, used a sample-barcoded 5' primer plus a J-beta primer mix. TCRdb analysed the 5' RACE reads with MiXCR anew, one entry per CDR3 protein. The sample has 450,000 to 650,000 distinct CDR3 sequences; approximately 25% are singletons. This sample also belongs to another study, concerning T cells of mothers and their children.

This TCR derives from a boy between 10 and 17 years old in good health. Sequencing used blood. The chain joins TRBV7-2 to TRBJ1-2, with 7 bases fitting TRBD1. CDR3 loop: CASSLGDSRYGYTF. DNA of the CDR3: TGTGCCAGCAGCTTAGGGGACAGCAGATATGGCTACACCTTC.